A single sample is the source of the 27 T cell receptor beta chains below, sequenced in a study of cytomegalovirus exposure and HLA in healthy donors. PCR involved 60 Vbeta and 13 Jbeta primers. TCRdb keeps only in-frame clones here, not all; method: immunoSEQ multiplex PCR. In the table there are approximately 170,000 clones, 65% to 85% of which are singletons. The sequenced sample consisted of PBMCs. These receptors were collected from a woman younger than 35 in good health and CMV-seronegative.

The genes are TRBV7-9 and TRBJ1-3; 9 nucleotides agree with TRBD1. This CDR3 is 18 amino acids long. Germline V gives CDR1 SEHNR, CDR2 FQNEAQ (reference sequence). The J segment lost 4 bases and the V segment lost 5 bases, leaving 15 bases of the junction unmatched. The CDR3 DNA follows: TGTGCCAGCAGCCCCTGGGACAGGGCCCGGGCTGGAGGAAACACCATATATTTT. It yields the protein CASSPWDRARAGGNTIYF.

The sample holds a few counts of this clone. This chain links TRBV2 with TRBJ1-1; D unresolved. V dropped 4 bases and J dropped 4 bases, with 13 bases sitting between them. Germline V gives CDR1 SNHLY, CDR2 FYNNEI. The CDR3 spans 14 residues. This CDR3 reads CASSADSGGTEAFF. The DNA for the CDR3 is TGTGCCAGCAGTGCTGACTCGGGAGGCACTGAAGCTTTCTTT.

The chain links TRBV11-3 to TRBJ2-5; D unclear. The V gene's germline CDR1 is SGHNT and CDR2 YENEEA. This CDR3 region has 12 residues. V lost 5 bases to trimming and J lost 5 bases, with 9 bases between them. DNA for the CDR3: TGTGCCAGCAGCCAGGATATGGAGACCCAGTACTTC. Translating gives CASSQDMETQYF.

The CDR3 reads CAISDSGGASTDTQYF. CDR3 sequence (DNA): TGTGCCATCAGTGACTCTGGCGGTGCGTCCACAGATACGCAGTATTTT. This rearrangement joins TRBV10-3 to TRBJ2-3; no clear D. V dropped 3 bases and J dropped 2 bases, with 15 bases sitting between them. Germline assignment: CDR1 ENHRY and CDR2 SYGVKD. This CDR3 has 16 amino acids.

This clone occurred a few times. At one end, the junction sequence differs from germline, possibly due to a read error. The rearrangement joins TRBV7-9 to TRBJ2-7; the match to TRBD2 covers 12 bases. The CDR3 runs 14 residues. CDR1 and CDR2 (germline): SEHNR, FQNEAQ (reference sequence). The DNA of the CDR3 is TGTTCCAGCAGCTTGGGACTAGCGGGCAACGAGCAGTACTTC. Translation: CSSSLGLAGNEQYF.

The V and J genes are TRBV2 and TRBJ2-1, with D uncertain. CDR1 is SNHLY, CDR2 FYNNEI, per germline. V lost 3 bases and J lost 8, with 14 bases in between. The CDR3 totals 14 residues. CDR3 bases: TGTGCCAGCAGTGACATAGTACGGTCTCATGAGCAGTTCTTC. Its translation is CASSDIVRSHEQFF.

As for this clone: One junction end disagrees with the germline gene, perhaps due to a read error. V is TRBV6-1 and J is TRBJ2-7, with 7 bases aligning to TRBD1. From germline, CDR1 is MNHNS and CDR2 SASEGT. The CDR3 is 15 amino acids. The CDR3: CASSEAGQSPYEQHF. CDR3 coding DNA: TGTGCCAGCAGTGAAGCGGGACAGTCCCCCTACGAGCAGCACTTC.

CDR3 bases: TGTGCCAGCAGCGTCCGGGTCAACTATGGCTACACCTTC. This encodes CASSVRVNYGYTF. The V gene is TRBV9, the J gene TRBJ1-2, with D unresolved. The germline V gene has CDR1 SGDLS and CDR2 YYNGEE. Trimming removed 2 bases at V and 2 bases at J, with 7 bases between. The CDR3 is made up of 13 amino acids.

V is TRBV6-5 and J is TRBJ2-1, with TRBD2 identical over 9 bases. The germline V gene has CDR1 MNHEY and CDR2 SVGAGI. This CDR3 is built from 15 residues. The V segment lost 4 bases and the J segment 4 bases; nucleotides outside the gene matches: 5. This CDR3 is CASSLQTSGYNEQFF. In DNA form, the CDR3 reads TGTGCCAGCAGTTTACAGACTAGCGGTTACAATGAGCAGTTCTTC.

The rearrangement uses TRBV12-2 and TRBJ1-2; the D call TRBD1 from the table was never checked on the DNA. TRBV12-2 is shown as a pseudogene. CDR3 length: 15 residues. CDR3 coding DNA: TGTGCAAGTCGCTTAGCAGGGGGCCGGAACTATGGCTACACCTTC. Translated, it gives CASRLAGGRNYGYTF.

This sequence joins TRBV15 and TRBJ1-4; 11 positions agree with TRBD1. The CDR3 is 17 residues long. V trimming: 3 bases; J trimming: 2 bases; junction bases outside the gene matches: 5. Germline assignment: CDR1 LNHNV and CDR2 YYDKDF (reference sequence). The CDR3 bases are TGTGCCACCAGCAGCGGACAGGGGGCGTTGACTAATGAAAAACTGTTTTTT. This gives the protein CATSSGQGALTNEKLFF.

This chain links TRBV7-9 with TRBJ1-4; 7 bases fit TRBD1. With 3 bases clipped from V and 5 bases from J, the junction kept 6 bases outside the gene matches. The germline gives CDR1 SEHNR, CDR2 FQNEAQ (reference sequence). CDR3 length: 15 residues. The chain's CDR3 is CASSLLTGTNEKLFF. DNA for the CDR3: TGTGCCAGCAGCTTGTTGACAGGGACGAATGAAAAACTGTTTTTT.

The gene calls are TRBV19 and TRBJ2-3; perhaps TRBD2 as D (6 bases). The CDR3 spans 14 residues. V was pared by 8 bases and J by 0 bases, with 12 bases between. Germline V gene lookup returns CDR1 LNHDA and CDR2 SQIVND (reference sequence). Here the CDR3 reads CASGMGTSTDTQYF. The DNA of the CDR3 is TGTGCCAGTGGGATGGGGACTAGCACAGATACGCAGTATTTT. The full variable domain, its missing parts supplied by reference TRBV19 and TRBJ2-3, is DGGITQSPKYLFRKEGQNVTLSCEQNLNHDAMYWYRQDPGQGLRLIYYSQIVNDFQKGDIAEGYSVSREKKESFPLTVTSAQKNPTAFYLCASGMGTSTDTQYFGPGTRLTVL.

V usage is TRBV5-1 and J usage is TRBJ2-6, with D maybe TRBD2 (6 bases). The germline gives CDR1 SGHRS, CDR2 YFSETQ. V gave up 7 bases and J gave up 0 bases, with 14 bases separating them. The CDR3 loop spans 16 amino acids. The DNA of the CDR3 is TGCGCCAGCCGCGGGACGGTTAGCTCTGGGGCCAACGTCCTGACTTTC. Translating it yields CASRGTVSSGANVLTF.

The chain links TRBV6-1 to TRBJ1-1; D call uncertain. Between the trimmed V and J ends, which lost 2 bases and 7 bases, there was a span of 5 bases. The CDR3 consists of 11 residues. Looked up from germline, CDR1 is MNHNS and CDR2 is SASEGT. CDR3 coding DNA: TGTGCCAGCAGTGAAACTGGTGAAGCTTTCTTT. Residues: CASSETGEAFF.

V gene TRBV2 combines with J gene TRBJ1-2; D perhaps matches TRBD1 (5 bases). The CDR3 has 12 residues. Germline loops: CDR1 SNHLY, CDR2 FYNNEI. With 6 bases removed from V and 7 bases from J, the gap between germline ends came to 12 bases. The CDR3 loop is CASRGGGFGYTF. The CDR3 bases are TGTGCCAGCAGGGGGGGTGGTTTTGGCTACACCTTC. The full variable domain, in which reference TRBV2 and TRBJ1-2 provide the parts outside the CDR3, is EPEVTQTPSHQVTQMGQEVILRCVPISNHLYFYWYRQILGQKVEFLVSFYNNEISEKSEIFDDQFSVERPDGSNFTLKIRSTKLEDSAMYFCASRGGGFGYTFGSGTRLTVV.

This chain connects TRBV29-1 to TRBJ1-2; 12 bases map to TRBD1. The V gene end was trimmed by 6 bases and the J gene end by 3 bases; junction bases not matched to a gene: 5. This CDR3 region has 14 residues. From germline, CDR1 is SQVTM and CDR2 ANQGSEA. The CDR3 sequence: CSVPGQGAYYGYTF. For the CDR3, the DNA is TGCAGCGTCCCGGGACAGGGGGCTTACTATGGCTACACCTTC.

J is TRBJ1-2 and V is TRBV28, with 8 nucleotides matching TRBD1. CDR3 length: 13 residues. Germline-derived CDR1 and CDR2 are MDHEN and SYDVKM. Losses at the gene ends were 5 bases for V and 4 bases for J; bases not matched to a gene: 3. CDR3 bases: TGTGCCAGCAGTGTCCAGGGGGCCTATGGCTACACCTTC. Translating it yields CASSVQGAYGYTF.

The V gene is TRBV5-1, the J gene TRBJ2-5, with 8 nucleotides matching TRBD2. The assigned J gene may be wrong: the sequence end matches TRBJ2-7 better. CDR3 length equals 15 residues. CDR1 is SGHRS, CDR2 YFSETQ, per germline. In nucleotides, the CDR3 is TGCGCCAGCAGCTTGTCAAGCGGGAGTAGGGACGAGCAGTACTTC. Its translation: CASSLSSGSRDEQYF.

CDR3 sequence reads: CASSFGLARNTRDTQYF. For the CDR3, the DNA is TGTGCCAGCAGCTTCGGGCTAGCTAGGAACACAAGAGATACGCAGTATTTT. The J gene is TRBJ2-3, the V gene TRBV7-6; tentative D call: TRBD2 (5 bases). Trimming removed 3 bases from V and 5 bases from J, with 21 bases in between. The CDR3 is made up of 17 amino acids. Germline values: CDR1 SGHVS, CDR2 FNYEAQ.

This chain connects TRBV19 to TRBJ2-2, with 9 nucleotides matching TRBD2. The germline CDR1 and CDR2 sequences are LNHDA and SQIVND (reference sequence). Trimming removed 8 bases from V and 1 base from J; junction bases left unmatched: 5. The CDR3 runs to 15 residues. The CDR3 spells CASGSGRWNTGELFF. The CDR3 coding sequence is TGTGCCAGTGGTAGCGGGAGATGGAACACCGGGGAGCTGTTTTTT.

The chain couples TRBV19 to TRBJ1-3; 7 nucleotides agree with TRBD1. Germline trimming cut 3 bases from V and 9 bases from J; bases unmatched to any gene: 14. Per germline, CDR1 LNHDA and CDR2 SQIVND (reference sequence). CDR3 length: 16 residues. CDR3 sequence (DNA): TGTGCCAGTAGTATGTATGGAGACAGGGTAGGGAGCACCATATATTTT. Translated, it gives CASSMYGDRVGSTIYF.

The CDR3 here is CASSRTSGKSYNEQFF. In DNA form, the CDR3 reads TGTGCCAGCAGCCGAACTAGCGGGAAGTCCTACAATGAGCAGTTCTTC. The J gene is TRBJ2-1, the V gene TRBV14; TRBD2 agrees at 10 bases. Trimming cost V 4 bases and J 1 base; bases outside gene matches: 4. This CDR3 spans 16 amino acids. The germline V gene has CDR1 SGHDN and CDR2 FVKESK. Drawing the rest from reference TRBV14 and TRBJ2-1, the complete variable domain is EAGVTQFPSHSVIEKGQTVTLRCDPISGHDNLYWYRRVMGKEIKFLLHFVKESKQDESGMPNNRFLAERTGGTYSTLKVQPAELEDSGVYFCASSRTSGKSYNEQFFGPGTRLTVL.

V usage is TRBV5-5 and J usage is TRBJ1-5, with D perhaps matching TRBD1 (6 bases). This CDR3 region has 15 residues. Trimming took 4 bases from V and 2 from J, leaving 13 bases between them. CDR1 and CDR2 from the germline V gene are SGHKS and YYEKEE (reference sequence). The CDR3 bases are TGTGCCAGCAGCCGTTTAGCAGGGGGCAATCAGCCCCAGCATTTT. This sequence encodes CASSRLAGGNQPQHF.

The genes are TRBV11-2 and TRBJ2-7; TRBD2 aligns across 7 bases. Germline trimming cut 2 bases from V and 1 base from J; bases unmatched to any gene: 2. This CDR3 is built from 14 residues. Germline CDR1 is SGHAT and CDR2 is FQNNGV. The CDR3 loop reads CASSLTGGSYEQYF. The DNA for the CDR3 is TGTGCCAGCAGCTTAACGGGAGGTTCCTACGAGCAGTACTTC.

The chain couples TRBV10-3 to TRBJ2-7; 9 bases map to TRBD1. Germline V CDR1 and CDR2: ENHRY, SYGVKD. V dropped 4 bases and J dropped 1; count of bases not matched to a gene: 5. This CDR3 is built from 15 residues. The DNA for the CDR3 is TGTGCCATCAGTGGAGGACAGGGGCCGTCCTACGAGCAGTACTTC. The encoded protein is CAISGGQGPSYEQYF.

V is TRBV6-1 and J is TRBJ2-5, with 11 nucleotides matching TRBD2. The CDR3 runs to 16 residues. Trimming removed 4 bases from V and 3 bases from J; junction bases left unmatched: 7. Germline CDR1 and CDR2: MNHNS and SASEGT. In DNA form, the CDR3 reads TGTGCCAGCAGTGGTCCGGGACTAGCGGTTGAAGAGACCCAGTACTTC. This sequence encodes CASSGPGLAVEETQYF.